This entry lists 4 T cell receptor beta chains sequenced from one sample in a study of shared clonotypes between healthy human individuals. Sequenced by immunoSEQ multiplex PCR; TCRdb stores in-frame clones only, minus some. Counted here are under 600,000 clones, around 78% occurring once; the ten biggest clones make up more than 10%. Sequences were obtained from PBMCs. All receptors come from a woman in her forties in good health. Some clones in this sample may be carry-over from other donors' samples.

This chain links TRBV19 with TRBJ2-7, with 9 bases lining up with TRBD1. Germline trimming cut 7 bases from V and 6 bases from J; bases unmatched to any gene: 10. CDR1 LNHDA and CDR2 SQIVND come from the germline V gene (reference sequence). This CDR3 is built from 14 residues. CDR3 sequence reads: CASNPGTGNSEQYF. CDR3 in DNA: TGTGCCAGTAACCCCGGGACAGGGAATTCCGAGCAGTACTTC.

The chain employs TRBV25-1 and TRBJ1-1; D perhaps matches TRBD1 (5 bases). V dropped 10 bases and J dropped 4 bases, with 10 bases sitting between them. The germline CDR1 and CDR2 sequences are MGHDK and SYGVNS. The CDR3 has 11 residues. The CDR3 protein is CATQVGTEAFF. The CDR3 nucleotides are TGTGCCACACAGGTCGGCACTGAAGCTTTCTTT.

In the case of this clone: Lacking the conserved final phenylalanine or tryptophan, this CDR3 likely reflects a read error. The genes are TRBV5-1 and TRBJ2-2, with TRBD2 matching over 8 bases. CDR3 length equals 19 residues. With 4 bases clipped from V and 6 bases from J, the junction kept 20 bases outside the gene matches. The germline V gene has CDR1 SGHRS and CDR2 YFSETQ. The CDR3 region has the DNA TGCGCCAGCAGCAGGGTTTTAGTCCTAGCGGGTCTTGCCCCCGGGGAGCTGTTTTCT. The encoded protein is CASSRVLVLAGLAPGELFS.

A word on this clone: The identical CDR3 is also encoded by other nucleotide sequences in the sample. V and J are TRBV30 and TRBJ2-7; the D gene is possibly TRBD2 (5 bases). CDR1 is GTSNPN and CDR2 is SVGIG in the germline V gene (reference sequence). The CDR3 runs 13 residues. Deletions cut 0 bases from V and 4 bases from J, with 10 bases between. CDR3 nucleotide sequence: TGTGCCTGGAGTGTGGGCACGGGGTACGAGCAGTACTTC. Its translation is CAWSVGTGYEQYF.